This paragraph covers one TCR beta chain sequence. The source of the sample is a study of blood T cell repertoires in COVID-19. Study overall: Samples of COVID-19 (acute and convalescent) were obtained from the United States, Italy and Spain. PBMCs, B-cell-depleted T cells, or T cells provided the cDNA or gDNA that made up the material.

Source study methods: The authors estimated nucleated cell counts from reference gene primer amplification. The repertoire was sequenced with immunoSEQ multiplex PCR; TCRdb's copy has only in-frame clones and lacks some. That table supplies the V and J calls and clone size; D and trimming were determined from the DNA. The sample records 120,000 to 150,000 clones, about nine tenths being singletons. Trimming left V 5 bases short and J 7 bases short, with 11 bases between. CDR1 SEHNR and CDR2 FQNEAQ come from the germline V gene (reference sequence). This CDR3 has 12 amino acids. Participants were placed into cohorts based on the clinical history they reported.

The chain is built from TRBV7-9 and TRBJ1-1; D is unclear. Sequencing used PBMCs or T cells enriched from blood (not recorded which). This receptor was obtained from a woman in her forties who had been exposed to COVID-19. CDR3 amino acids: CASSRNEIEAFF. CDR3 coding DNA: TGTGCCAGCAGCCGAAACGAGATTGAAGCTTTCTTT. The whole variable domain, remainder taken from reference TRBV7-9 and TRBJ1-1, is DTGVSQNPRHKITKRGQNVTFRCDPISEHNRLYWYRQTLGQGPEFLTYFQNEAQLEKSRLLSDRFSAERPKGSFSTLEIQRTEQGDSAMYLCASSRNEIEAFFGQGTRLTVV.